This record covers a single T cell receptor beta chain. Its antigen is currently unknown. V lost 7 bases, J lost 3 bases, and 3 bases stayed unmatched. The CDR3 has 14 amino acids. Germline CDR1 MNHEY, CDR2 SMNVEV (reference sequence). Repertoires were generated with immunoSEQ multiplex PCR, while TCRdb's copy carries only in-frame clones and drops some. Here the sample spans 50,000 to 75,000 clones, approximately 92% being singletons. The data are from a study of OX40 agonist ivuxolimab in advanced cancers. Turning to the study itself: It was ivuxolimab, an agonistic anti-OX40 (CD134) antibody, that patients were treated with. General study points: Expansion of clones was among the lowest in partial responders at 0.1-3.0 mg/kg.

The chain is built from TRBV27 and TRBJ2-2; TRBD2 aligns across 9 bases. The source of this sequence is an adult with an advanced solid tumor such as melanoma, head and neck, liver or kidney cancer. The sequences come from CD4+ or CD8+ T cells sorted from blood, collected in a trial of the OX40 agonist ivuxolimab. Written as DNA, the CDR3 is TGTGCCAGCACAGCGGGGGGCGACACCGGGGAGCTGTTTTTT. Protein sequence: CASTAGGDTGELFF.